The 7 T cell receptor beta chains given below trace back to one sample, sequenced in a study of PD-L1 blockade in urothelial cancer. The data were produced by immunoSEQ multiplex PCR, yet TCRdb's version contains in-frame clones alone and is incomplete. The sample carries about 50,000 clones, 85% to 90% recorded once. Time point noted: pretreatment peripheral blood. The sequencing here drew on PBMCs, taken around atezolizumab (anti-PD-L1) treatment. The receptors derive from a man aged 55-75 years with urothelial cancer.

J is TRBJ2-7 and V is TRBV6-5, with TRBD2 matching over 9 bases. Germline lookup yields CDR1 MNHEY and CDR2 SVGAGI. Trimming cost V 8 bases and J 4 bases; bases outside gene matches: 6. The CDR3 runs to 13 residues. CDR3 residues: CASAVAGAYEQYF. The CDR3 DNA sequence: TGTGCCAGCGCTGTAGCGGGAGCTTACGAGCAGTACTTC.

This clone was observed once. The chain is built from TRBV5-1 and TRBJ2-5; no definite D call. The V end lost 1 base, the J end lost 5 bases, and 12 bases lay between the germline ends. CDR1 and CDR2 from the germline V gene are SGHRS and YFSETQ. The CDR3 extends over 14 amino acids. The chain's CDR3 is CASSLLPSSETQYF. The DNA of the CDR3 is TGCGCCAGCAGCTTGTTGCCTAGTAGCGAGACCCAGTACTTC.

The J gene is TRBJ2-3, the V gene TRBV9; D is ambiguous. This CDR3 comprises 12 residues. Trimming removed 0 bases at V and 6 bases at J, with 5 bases between. Germline CDR1 reads SGDLS; CDR2 reads YYNGEE. CDR3 DNA: TGTGCCAGCAGCGTAGATGCGGATACGCAGTATTTT. Encoded protein: CASSVDADTQYF.

This chain uses TRBV27 with TRBJ2-7, with D possibly being TRBD2 (7 bases). From germline, CDR1 is MNHEY and CDR2 SMNVEV (reference sequence). Trimming removed 6 bases from V and 4 bases from J, with 16 bases in between. The CDR3 consists of 14 residues. The CDR3 coding sequence is TGTGCCAGCAGATCCGCGGGGGCGGATTACGAGCAGTACTTC. Amino acids: CASRSAGADYEQYF.

This clone was observed a few times. The rearrangement joins TRBV5-1 to TRBJ2-2; TRBD2 agrees at 12 bases. Germline assignment: CDR1 SGHRS and CDR2 YFSETQ. Trimming cost V 0 bases and J 4 bases; bases outside gene matches: 1. The CDR3 contains 16 residues. Written as DNA, the CDR3 is TGCGCCAGCAGCTTGGGGACTAGCGGGATCACCGGGGAGCTGTTTTTT. As protein: CASSLGTSGITGELFF.

This clone has a handful of counts. This sequence joins TRBV4-1 and TRBJ2-3, with 10 nucleotides matching TRBD2. After removal of 4 bases from V and 2 bases from J, the junction contained 9 bases not matched to a gene. The CDR3 extends over 17 amino acids. The germline V gene encodes CDR1 MGHRA and CDR2 YSYEKL. CDR3 loop: CASSRGVAGGLTDTQYF. In DNA form, the CDR3 reads TGCGCCAGCAGCCGGGGGGTAGCGGGAGGACTCACAGATACGCAGTATTTT.

A few counts support this clone. The chain joins TRBV11-2 to TRBJ1-1; D may be TRBD1 (6 bases). CDR1 is SGHAT, CDR2 FQNNGV, per germline. The CDR3 has 14 amino acids. Trimming took off 2 bases at V and 5 bases at J, with 12 bases between the two ends. The CDR3 loop is CASSLSDQGTEAFF. The CDR3 nucleotides read TGTGCCAGCAGCTTATCAGACCAGGGGACTGAAGCTTTCTTT.